This record concerns one TCR beta chain sequence. Sequencing was performed with immunoSEQ multiplex PCR; in TCRdb, only in-frame clones are kept and a portion is missing. The sample holds roughly 2.2 million clones, approximately 95% seen once. From germline, CDR1 is LNHDA and CDR2 SQIVND (reference sequence). The CDR3 consists of 16 residues. V was pared by 4 bases and J by 1 base, with 13 bases between. This record comes from a study of shared clonotypes between healthy human individuals. Sequencing used naive CD4+ T cells from PBMCs. The subset denotes: CD45RA+ positively selected. This chain links TRBV19 with TRBJ2-2, with D perhaps TRBD2 (6 bases). The TCR comes from a man aged 18 to 29 in good health. Some clones in this sample may be carry-over from other donors' samples. CDR3 sequence: CASSTRWTKNTGELFF. CDR3 bases: TGTGCCAGTAGTACCCGCTGGACTAAGAACACCGGGGAGCTGTTTTTT.